The present entry profiles one T cell receptor beta chain with its context. The data derive from a study of blood T cell repertoires in COVID-19. At the level of the study: In each case, the material was cDNA or gDNA derived from T cells, B-cell-depleted T cells, or PBMCs.

Participants, roughly 18 to 90 years old, spanned 25 or so US areas. Cohorts were determined from participant-reported clinical history. Libraries were prepared by immunoSEQ multiplex PCR; TCRdb keeps only in-frame clonotypes and omits some of them. Among about 330,000 clones, 87% were seen once, and the ten largest hold approximately 5.4%. Material for sequencing was PBMCs or T cells enriched from blood (not recorded which). The clonotype originates from a woman aged 30 to 39 who had recovered from COVID-19.

The CDR3 nucleotides are TGTGCCAGCAGCCAAAGGACAGGTAGCACAGATACGCAGTATTTT. Protein sequence: CASSQRTGSTDTQYF. The gene calls are TRBV6-4 and TRBJ2-3, with TRBD1 matching 7 bases. CDR1 is MRHNA and CDR2 is SNTAGT in the germline V gene. Losses at the gene ends were 6 bases for V and 0 bases for J; bases not matched to a gene: 6. The CDR3 is 15 residues long.